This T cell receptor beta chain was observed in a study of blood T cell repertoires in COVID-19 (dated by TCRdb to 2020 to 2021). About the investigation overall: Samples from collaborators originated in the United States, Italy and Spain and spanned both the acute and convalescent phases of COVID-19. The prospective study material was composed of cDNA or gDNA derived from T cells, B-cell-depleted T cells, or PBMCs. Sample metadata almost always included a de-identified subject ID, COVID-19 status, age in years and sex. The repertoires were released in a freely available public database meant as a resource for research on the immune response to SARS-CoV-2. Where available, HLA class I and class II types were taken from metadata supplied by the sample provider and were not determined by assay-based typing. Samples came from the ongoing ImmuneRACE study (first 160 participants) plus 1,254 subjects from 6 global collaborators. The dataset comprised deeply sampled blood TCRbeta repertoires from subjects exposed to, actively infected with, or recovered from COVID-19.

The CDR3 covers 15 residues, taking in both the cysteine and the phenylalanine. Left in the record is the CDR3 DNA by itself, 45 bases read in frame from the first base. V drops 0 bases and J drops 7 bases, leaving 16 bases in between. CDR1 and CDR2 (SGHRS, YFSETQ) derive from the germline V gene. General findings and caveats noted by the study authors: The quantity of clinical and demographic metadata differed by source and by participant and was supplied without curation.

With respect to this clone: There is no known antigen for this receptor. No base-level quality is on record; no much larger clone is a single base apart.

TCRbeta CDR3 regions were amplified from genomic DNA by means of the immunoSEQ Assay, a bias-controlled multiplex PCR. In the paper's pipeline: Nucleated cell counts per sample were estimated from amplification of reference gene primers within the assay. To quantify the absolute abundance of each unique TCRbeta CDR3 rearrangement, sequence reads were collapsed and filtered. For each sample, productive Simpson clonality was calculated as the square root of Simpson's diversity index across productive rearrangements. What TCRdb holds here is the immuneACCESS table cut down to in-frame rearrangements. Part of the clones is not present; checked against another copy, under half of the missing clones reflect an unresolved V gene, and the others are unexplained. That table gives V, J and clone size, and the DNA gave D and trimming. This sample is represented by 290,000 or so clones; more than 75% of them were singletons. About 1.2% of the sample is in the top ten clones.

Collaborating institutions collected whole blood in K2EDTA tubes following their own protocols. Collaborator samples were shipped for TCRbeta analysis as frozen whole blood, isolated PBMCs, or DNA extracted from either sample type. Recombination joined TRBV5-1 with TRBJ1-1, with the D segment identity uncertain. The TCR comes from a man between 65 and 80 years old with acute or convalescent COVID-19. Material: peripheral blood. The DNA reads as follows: TGCGCCAGCAGCTTGGATAGTCCGGGGTTGAGTGAAGCTTTCTTT. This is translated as CASSLDSPGLSEAFF. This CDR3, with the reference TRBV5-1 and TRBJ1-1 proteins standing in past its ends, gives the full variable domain KAGVTQTPRYLIKTRGQQVTLSCSPISGHRSVSWYQQTPGQGLQFLFEYFSETQRNKGNFPGRFSGRQFSNSRSEMNVSTLELGDSALYLCASSLDSPGLSEAFFGQGTRLTVV.